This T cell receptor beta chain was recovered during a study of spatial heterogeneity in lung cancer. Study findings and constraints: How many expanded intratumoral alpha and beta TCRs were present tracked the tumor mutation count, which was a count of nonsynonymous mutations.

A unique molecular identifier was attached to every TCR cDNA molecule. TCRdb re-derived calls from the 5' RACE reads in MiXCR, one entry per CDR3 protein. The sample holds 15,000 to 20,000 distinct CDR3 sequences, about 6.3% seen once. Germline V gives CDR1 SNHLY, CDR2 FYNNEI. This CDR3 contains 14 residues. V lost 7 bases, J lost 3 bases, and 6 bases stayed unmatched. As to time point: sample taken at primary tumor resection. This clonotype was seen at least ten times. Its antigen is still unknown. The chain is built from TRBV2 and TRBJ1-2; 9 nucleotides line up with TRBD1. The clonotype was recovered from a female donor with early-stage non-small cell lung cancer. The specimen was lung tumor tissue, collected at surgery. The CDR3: CASIFDRGDYGYTF. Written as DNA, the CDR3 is TGTGCCAGCATATTCGACAGGGGGGACTATGGCTACACCTTC.